Each of the 15 T cell receptor beta chains below was sequenced from the same sample in a study of blood T cell repertoires in COVID-19. Data came from immunoSEQ multiplex PCR; TCRdb stores just in-frame clones and leaves some out. Of about 310,000 clones in the sample, approximately 83% were seen once. The source material was PBMCs or T cells enriched from blood (not recorded which). The receptors here all came from a man aged 25-45 years who had recovered from COVID-19.

V is TRBV24-1 and J is TRBJ1-2; the match to TRBD1 covers 10 bases. CDR1 and CDR2 (germline): KGHDR, SFDVKD. CDR3 length equals 16 residues. Trimming took 2 bases from V and 6 from J; bases not matched to a gene: 8. For the CDR3, the DNA is TGTGCCACCAGTGATTCGGGGACAGGGGATGGGAATGGCTACACCTTC. Amino acids: CATSDSGTGDGNGYTF.

The V and J genes are TRBV15 and TRBJ1-4, with D perhaps matching TRBD1 (5 bases). The CDR3 has 14 amino acids. V was clipped by 0 bases and J by 8 bases, with 10 bases between them. Looked up from germline, CDR1 is LNHNV and CDR2 is YYDKDF (reference sequence). CDR3 nucleotide sequence: TGTGCCACCAGCAGAGATGGGGCGGGGGAAAAACTGTTTTTT. Encoded protein: CATSRDGAGEKLFF.

The chain has TRBV7-9 and TRBJ2-1, with D maybe TRBD1 (5 bases). The CDR3 runs to 12 residues. Germline V gene data show CDR1 as SEHNR and CDR2 as FQNEAQ (reference sequence). Trimming stripped 5 bases from V and 8 bases from J, with 10 bases between. The CDR3 region is CASSQDSYEQFF. CDR3 coding DNA: TGTGCCAGCAGCCAAGACAGCTATGAGCAGTTCTTC. Combining the CDR3 with reference TRBV7-9 and TRBJ2-1 gives the whole variable domain DTGVSQNPRHKITKRGQNVTFRCDPISEHNRLYWYRQTLGQGPEFLTYFQNEAQLEKSRLLSDRFSAERPKGSFSTLEIQRTEQGDSAMYLCASSQDSYEQFFGPGTRLTVL.

The chain is built from TRBV20-1 and TRBJ1-2; D remains ambiguous. The CDR3 spans 13 residues. Per germline, CDR1 DFQATT and CDR2 SNEGSKA (reference sequence). V shed 3 bases and J shed 6 bases, with 14 bases lying between them. CDR3 DNA sequence: TGCAGTGCTAGTGAAACAGACGAGAATGGCTACACCTTC. This encodes CSASETDENGYTF.

V gene TRBV29-1 combines with J gene TRBJ1-1; the match to TRBD1 covers 8 bases. The germline V gene encodes CDR1 SQVTM and CDR2 ANQGSEA. Germline trimming cut 6 bases from V and 2 bases from J; bases unmatched to any gene: 2. This CDR3 spans 12 amino acids. The CDR3 nucleotides read TGCAGCGTCGGACAGGGCAACACTGAAGCTTTCTTT. It translates to CSVGQGNTEAFF.

This chain uses TRBV5-4 with TRBJ2-1, with 11 positions matching TRBD2. CDR1 and CDR2 from the germline V gene are SGHNT and YYREEE (reference sequence). Germline trimming cut 3 bases from V and 2 bases from J; bases unmatched to any gene: 7. CDR3 length: 17 amino acids. CDR3 DNA sequence: TGTGCCAGCAGCTACTCGACTAGCGGGGACACCTACAATGAGCAGTTCTTC. Translation: CASSYSTSGDTYNEQFF. The complete variable domain, with remaining parts taken from reference TRBV5-4 and TRBJ2-1, reads ETGVTQSPTHLIKTRGQQVTLRCSSQSGHNTVSWYQQALGQGPQFIFQYYREEENGRGNFPPRFSGLQFPNYSSELNVNALELDDSALYLCASSYSTSGDTYNEQFFGPGTRLTVL.

The chain combines TRBV3-1 (or the pseudogene TRBV3-2) with TRBJ1-2; possibly TRBD1 for D (5 bases). The CDR3 spans 14 residues. Germline-derived CDR1 and CDR2 are LGHDT and YNNKEL (reference sequence). CDR3 nucleotide sequence: TGTGCGAGCCACCCGTCGGGGGAGAACTATGGCTACACCTTC. Protein product: CASHPSGENYGYTF.

The rearrangement links TRBV7-9 to TRBJ1-5, with TRBD1 matching over 9 bases. The CDR3 consists of 14 residues. Trimming took 5 bases from V and 5 from J; bases not matched to a gene: 4. Germline V CDR1 and CDR2: SEHNR, FQNEAQ (reference sequence). CDR3 sequence (DNA): TGTGCCAGCAGCAGAACAGGGGGCGATCAGCCCCAGCATTTT. Protein sequence: CASSRTGGDQPQHF.

The chain carries TRBV5-1 and TRBJ2-2; 8 positions agree with TRBD2. The V gene's germline CDR1 is SGHRS and CDR2 YFSETQ. The junction had 4 bases not matched to a gene; V was cut back by 2 bases and J by 4 bases. The CDR3 totals 15 residues. CDR3 bases: TGCGCCAGCAGCTTTGAAGCGGGGGCCACCGGGGAGCTGTTTTTT. This sequence encodes CASSFEAGATGELFF.

V usage is TRBV6-5 and J usage is TRBJ2-7; 8 positions match TRBD1. The CDR3 loop spans 15 amino acids. The germline gives CDR1 MNHEY, CDR2 SVGAGI. Trimming at V came to 6 bases and at J to 0 bases, leaving 7 bases not matched to a gene. CDR3 nucleotides: TGTGCCAGCAGCCCGGGACAGGTGATCTCCTACGAGCAGTACTTC. Its translation: CASSPGQVISYEQYF.

CDR3 nucleotide sequence: TGTGCCAGCAGCGCATATGGTGGGGGCGGGGAGCAGTTCTTC. Residues: CASSAYGGGGEQFF. This rearrangement joins TRBV7-6 to TRBJ2-1; weak D call: TRBD1 (6 bases). Germline V gene lookup returns CDR1 SGHVS and CDR2 FNYEAQ. The length of the CDR3 is 14 residues. V gave up 5 bases and J gave up 10 bases, with 18 bases separating them.

The V gene is TRBV7-9, the J gene TRBJ1-6; a possible D gene is TRBD1 (5 bases). Germline assignment: CDR1 SEHNR and CDR2 FQNEAQ (reference sequence). The CDR3 is 15 amino acids. Trimming removed 3 bases from V and 9 bases from J, with 15 bases in between. The CDR3 loop reads CASSLAGGVISPLHF. The CDR3 coding sequence is TGTGCCAGCAGCTTGGCCGGGGGGGTAATTTCACCCCTCCACTTT.

The chain recombines TRBV30 with TRBJ1-5, with D possibly TRBD1 on 5 matching bases. V was shortened by 0 bases and J by 0 bases, with 9 bases between the two germline ends. The CDR3 length is 15 residues. Germline CDR1 and CDR2: GTSNPN and SVGIG (reference sequence). The CDR3 sequence is CAWSVRGFSNQPQHF. CDR3 in DNA: TGTGCCTGGAGTGTACGGGGGTTTAGCAATCAGCCCCAGCATTTT. Complete variable domain (other parts from reference TRBV30 and TRBJ1-5): SQTIHQWPATLVQPVGSPLSLECTVEGTSNPNLYWYRQAAGRGLQLLFYSVGIGQISSEVPQNLSASRPQDRQFILSSKKLLLSDSGFYLCAWSVRGFSNQPQHFGDGTRLSIL.

The chain has TRBV3-1 (or the pseudogene TRBV3-2) and TRBJ1-6, with D unclear. The germline V and J ends were trimmed by 7 bases and 9 bases, with 13 bases remaining between them. CDR1 is LGHDT and CDR2 is YNNKEL in the germline V gene (reference sequence). CDR3 length equals 13 residues. CDR3 coding DNA: TGTGCCAGCACCTCGAGTGTTGGTTCACCCCTCCACTTT. It yields the protein CASTSSVGSPLHF.

For this clone: Other DNA sequences in this sample translate to the same CDR3. The V call is TRBV18, the J call TRBJ1-1; D might be TRBD1 (5 bases). The germline gives CDR1 KGHSH, CDR2 LQKENI. CDR3 length: 14 residues. Trimming cost V 3 bases and J 2 bases, with 10 bases left between them. CDR3 sequence: CASSPGGGNTEAFF. As DNA, the CDR3 is TGTGCCAGCTCACCGGGGGGAGGAAACACTGAAGCTTTCTTT.